This T cell receptor beta chain was obtained from a study of Ad26.COV2.S vaccination and SARS-CoV-2 variants. At the level of the study: Sample donor was a member of the COV1001 Ad26.COV2.S trial arm. Into the muscle, Ad26.COV2.S was dosed once or twice, 56 days apart. Study-wide results and caveats: Following vaccination, spike-specific CD8+ and CD4+ T cell responses reportedly exhibited substantial breadth.

Treatment indicated: 19 received Ad26.COV2.S at low or high dose, single or two shots; 5 received placebo; per-sample allocation not given. The study sampled participants on day 63 after the first vaccine or placebo injection. Note on this clone: The antigen is undetermined.

The method was immunoSEQ multiplex PCR; TCRdb's version includes in-frame clones alone and lacks a portion of them. The sample lists 400,000 to 450,000 clones; roughly 90% were seen once. The clonotype comes from a person between 18 and 65 years old who received the Ad26.COV2.S COVID-19 vaccine or a placebo. The material was peripheral blood, obtained in a trial of Ad26.COV2.S vaccine versus placebo.

CDR3 DNA: TGTGCCTGGGACTTTGCGGGGCGCGGGGGCACTGAAGCTTTCTTT. This codes for CAWDFAGRGGTEAFF. The chain joins TRBV30 to TRBJ1-1; tentative D call: TRBD1 (5 bases). The germline gives CDR1 GTSNPN, CDR2 SVGIG (reference sequence). The CDR3 consists of 15 residues. Trimming removed 5 bases from V and 4 bases from J, with 20 bases in between.